These T cell receptor beta chains were read from a single sample in a study of blood T cell repertoires in COVID-19. This table comes from immunoSEQ multiplex PCR, and its TCRdb copy is limited to in-frame clones, with some not included. The table shows 250,000 to 300,000 clones, with roughly 84% occurring only once. The sequenced sample was peripheral blood. Receptor source: a woman between 18 and 29 years old with acute or convalescent COVID-19. Both conserved end residues are part of each CDR3. A D gene is named only where the DNA matches it firmly. Rows give clone size only sometimes, using once, few, many, or a class for an expanded clone.

clone_size	d_call	v_call	j_call	cdr3_aa	cdr3_nt
NA	TRBD2	TRBV5-1	TRBJ2-1	CASQTTSGRLNEQFF	TGCGCCAGTCAAACGACTAGCGGGAGATTAAATGAGCAGTTCTTC
NA	NA	TRBV6-4	TRBJ2-3	CASSDGQGSTDTQYF	TGTGCCAGCAGTGACGGGCAGGGGAGCACAGATACGCAGTATTTT
NA	NA	TRBV20-1	TRBJ1-2	CSASRTVLSRYGYTF	TGCAGTGCTAGTCGGACAGTTCTTTCAAGATATGGCTACACCTTC
NA	TRBD2	TRBV4-1	TRBJ2-1	CASSLGAGPTYNEQFF	TGCGCCAGCAGCCTGGGAGCGGGACCCACCTACAATGAGCAGTTCTTC
NA	TRBD2	TRBV28	TRBJ2-3	CASSLRTSGDTQYF	TGTGCCAGCAGTCTGCGGACTAGCGGGGATACGCAGTATTTT
NA	NA	TRBV2	TRBJ2-1	CASFSTQSSYNEQFF	TGTGCCAGCTTTTCCACACAGAGCTCCTACAATGAGCAGTTCTTC
NA	TRBD1	TRBV19	TRBJ1-1	CASSLGQGSGEAFF	TGTGCCAGTAGCCTAGGACAGGGTAGTGGTGAAGCTTTCTTT
NA	NA	TRBV2	TRBJ1-6	CASSEGAPPPLHF	TGTGCCAGCAGTGAAGGGGCCCCGCCACCCCTCCACTTT
NA	NA	TRBV6-1	TRBJ1-2	CASSDHRDNGYGYTF	TGTGCCAGCAGTGATCACCGGGATAATGGTTATGGCTACACCTTC
NA	TRBD1	TRBV6-6	TRBJ2-7	CASRMGQGRVYEQYF	TGTGCCAGCAGGATGGGACAGGGCCGGGTCTACGAGCAGTACTTC
NA	NA	TRBV19	TRBJ2-1	CASSQAGNYNEQFF	TGTGCCAGTAGTCAGGCAGGAAACTACAATGAGCAGTTCTTC
NA	NA	TRBV18	TRBJ1-1	CASSPLGGQMNTEAFF	TGTGCCAGCTCACCACTCGGGGGGCAAATGAACACTGAAGCTTTCTTT
NA	NA	TRBV30	TRBJ1-1	CAWSSRVNTEAFF	TGTGCCTGGAGTAGCAGGGTGAACACTGAAGCTTTCTTT
once	TRBD2	TRBV6-5	TRBJ2-1	CASSWAGEAEYNEQFF	TGTGCCAGCAGTTGGGCGGGAGAGGCGGAATACAATGAGCAGTTCTTC
once	NA	TRBV11-3	TRBJ1-1	CASSLALNTEAFF	TGTGCCAGCAGCTTAGCATTGAACACTGAAGCTTTCTTT
few	NA	TRBV7-9	TRBJ1-1	CASSSSGSYTEAFF	TGTGCCAGCAGCTCATCAGGGTCGTACACTGAAGCTTTCTTT
NA	NA	TRBV21-1	TRBJ2-2	CASSKGAGTENTGGLFF	TGTGCCAGCAGCAAAGGGGCGGGGACAGAGAACACCGGGGGGCTGTTTTTT
NA	TRBD2	TRBV18	TRBJ2-1	CASSPPTSGYNEQFF	TGTGCCAGCTCACCTCCGACTAGCGGTTACAATGAGCAGTTCTTC
NA	NA	TRBV15	TRBJ2-3	CATSRDNTDTQYF	TGTGCCACCAGCAGAGATAACACAGATACGCAGTATTTT
NA	NA	TRBV6-5	TRBJ2-7	CASMTSLHEQYF	TGTGCCAGCATGACTAGTCTGCACGAGCAGTACTTC
NA	TRBD2	TRBV7-3	TRBJ2-1	CASSSPIDGGSGNEQFF	TGTGCCAGCAGCTCCCCGATAGACGGCGGGAGTGGGAATGAGCAGTTCTTC
NA	NA	TRBV15	TRBJ2-5	CATSRGAEQETQYF	TGTGCCACCAGCAGAGGGGCAGAACAAGAGACCCAGTACTTC
once	NA	TRBV27	TRBJ1-2	CASTHRGLQPYGYTF	TGTGCCAGCACCCATAGGGGGTTACAGCCCTATGGCTACACCTTC
NA	NA	TRBV6-2/TRBV6-3	TRBJ2-7	CASSYTPDTSYEQYF	TGTGCCAGCAGTTACACCCCGGACACATCATACGAGCAGTACTTC
NA	TRBD2	TRBV2	TRBJ2-1	CASSSLAGVVNEQFF	TGTGCCAGCAGTTCCCTAGCGGGAGTGGTCAATGAGCAGTTCTTC
few	NA	TRBV7-2	TRBJ2-7	CASSVTGYSDYEQYF	TGTGCCAGCAGCGTGACAGGCTACTCCGACTACGAGCAGTACTTC
NA	NA	TRBV4-3	TRBJ2-6	CASSQSSGAGANVLTF	TGCGCCAGCAGCCAATCCTCAGGGGCTGGGGCCAACGTCCTGACTTTC
NA	NA	TRBV3-1/TRBV3-2	TRBJ1-2	CASSQDPGLQNYGYTF	TGTGCCAGCAGCCAAGACCCGGGACTTCAAAACTATGGCTACACCTTC
medium-sized	NA	TRBV7-3	TRBJ2-2	CASSSPNTGELFF	TGTGCCAGCAGCTCCCCAAACACCGGGGAGCTGTTTTTT
NA	TRBD1	TRBV7-6	TRBJ2-4	CASSLTGGVDDIQYF	TGTGCCAGCAGCTTAACAGGGGGCGTCGATGACATTCAGTACTTC
NA	TRBD1	TRBV29-1	TRBJ2-7	CSGTGQAYEQYF	TGCAGCGGGACAGGGCAGGCCTACGAGCAGTACTTC
NA	TRBD1	TRBV7-2	TRBJ2-7	CASSLYTGDTRLEQYF	TGTGCCAGCAGCTTATATACAGGGGACACGAGATTGGAGCAGTACTTC
NA	TRBD1	TRBV4-1	TRBJ2-7	CASSPGTGIYEQYF	TGCGCCAGCAGCCCCGGGACAGGGATCTACGAGCAGTACTTC
NA	TRBD2	TRBV15	TRBJ2-1	CATNPGTSGQNEQFF	TGTGCCACCAACCCGGGGACTAGCGGCCAAAATGAGCAGTTCTTC
NA	TRBD1	TRBV7-2	TRBJ1-2	CASSLGGWTGSNYGYTF	TGTGCCAGCAGCCTAGGAGGATGGACAGGCTCTAACTATGGCTACACCTTC
NA	NA	TRBV27	TRBJ1-5	CASSLVGGQPQHF	TGTGCCAGCAGTTTAGTCGGGGGACAGCCCCAGCATTTT
NA	TRBD1	TRBV18	TRBJ2-5	CASSPGQGETQYF	TGTGCCAGCTCACCCGGACAGGGAGAGACCCAGTACTTC
NA	NA	TRBV9	TRBJ2-1	CASSVGGRVWDEQFF	TGTGCCAGCAGCGTAGGGGGCAGGGTTTGGGATGAGCAGTTCTTC
NA	NA	TRBV2	TRBJ2-2	CASKGQPQNTGELFF	TGTGCCAGCAAAGGACAGCCCCAGAACACCGGGGAGCTGTTTTTT
NA	TRBD2	TRBV11-3	TRBJ2-1	CASSLAGGPEGNEQFF	TGTGCCAGCAGCTTAGCGGGAGGGCCGGAGGGGAATGAGCAGTTCTTC
NA	TRBD1	TRBV15	TRBJ1-4	CATSGGQATNEKLFF	TGTGCCACCAGCGGCGGACAGGCAACTAATGAAAAACTGTTTTTT
NA	TRBD2	TRBV10-2	TRBJ2-2	CASSTSGKGGELFF	TGCGCCAGCAGTACTAGCGGGAAGGGCGGGGAGCTGTTTTTT
once	NA	TRBV4-2	TRBJ1-1	CASSQDQGLNTEAFF	TGTGCCAGCAGCCAAGATCAGGGTCTGAACACTGAAGCTTTCTTT
NA	NA	TRBV5-1	TRBJ2-3	CASSPSGGASTDTQYF	TGCGCCAGCAGCCCTTCCGGTGGTGCCAGCACAGATACGCAGTATTTT
NA	TRBD1	TRBV27	TRBJ1-6	CASSQTGTQNSPLHF	TGTGCCAGCAGCCAGACAGGGACGCAGAATTCACCCCTCCACTTT
few	TRBD1	TRBV6-2/TRBV6-3	TRBJ1-1	CASSYSGQSVRGTNTEAFF	TGTGCCAGCAGTTACTCGGGACAGTCGGTACGAGGGACGAACACTGAAGCTTTCTTT
NA	NA	TRBV19	TRBJ1-5	CASTSREDQPQHF	TGTGCCAGTACCTCCCGGGAGGACCAGCCCCAGCATTTT
NA	TRBD1	TRBV28	TRBJ2-2	CASRSTGLRGGELFF	TGTGCCAGCAGATCGACAGGGCTCCGGGGCGGGGAGCTGTTTTTT
NA	NA	TRBV7-2	TRBJ1-1	CASSLAVTVEAFF	TGTGCCAGCAGCTTAGCTGTGACAGTTGAAGCTTTCTTT
NA	NA	TRBV6-1	TRBJ2-7	CASTPGLSYEQYF	TGTGCCAGCACCCCAGGTCTCTCCTACGAGCAGTACTTC
NA	NA	TRBV28	TRBJ1-2	CASTGVSYGYTF	TGTGCCAGCACAGGGGTGAGCTATGGCTACACCTTC
NA	TRBD1	TRBV5-1	TRBJ2-5	CASSLFGTGTETQYF	TGCGCCAGCAGCTTGTTCGGGACAGGGACAGAGACCCAGTACTTC
NA	NA	TRBV6-5	TRBJ2-2	CASSKETGRTGELFF	TGTGCCAGCAGCAAAGAAACAGGGCGCACCGGGGAGCTGTTTTTT
NA	NA	TRBV28	TRBJ2-7	CASSNGRAYQQYF	TGTGCCAGCAGCAATGGCAGGGCCTATCAGCAGTACTTC
NA	TRBD1	TRBV3-1/TRBV3-2	TRBJ1-6	CASSRQGAISPLHF	TGTGCCAGCAGCCGTCAGGGGGCGATCTCACCCCTCCACTTT